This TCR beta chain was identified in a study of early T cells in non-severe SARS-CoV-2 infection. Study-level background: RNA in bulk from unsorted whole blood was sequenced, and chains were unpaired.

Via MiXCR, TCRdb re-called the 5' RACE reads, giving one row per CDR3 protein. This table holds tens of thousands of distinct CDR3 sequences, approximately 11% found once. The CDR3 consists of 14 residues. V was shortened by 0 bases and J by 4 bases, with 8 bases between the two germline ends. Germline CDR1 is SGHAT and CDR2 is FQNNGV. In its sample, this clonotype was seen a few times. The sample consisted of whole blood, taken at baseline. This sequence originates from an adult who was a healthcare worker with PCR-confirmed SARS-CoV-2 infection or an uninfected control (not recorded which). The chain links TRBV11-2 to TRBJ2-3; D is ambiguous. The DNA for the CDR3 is TGTGCCAGCAGCTTAGAGCGTTTAGCAGATACGCAGTATTTT. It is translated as CASSLERLADTQYF.